This T cell receptor (beta chain) was sequenced during a study of blood T cell repertoires in COVID-19. This table comes from immunoSEQ multiplex PCR, and its TCRdb copy is limited to in-frame clones, with some not included. The top ten clones hold 7.5% to 10% of a sample with roughly 40,000 clones, about 78% of them seen once. V was cut by 1 base and J by 2 bases, with 10 bases left in between. The CDR3 contains 15 residues. Germline CDR1 SGHDT, CDR2 YYEEEE. The sequencing sample was made of peripheral blood. V and J are TRBV5-6 and TRBJ1-3; TRBD1 might be the D (6 bases). The source is a man aged 70 or older with active or convalescent COVID-19. CDR3 in amino acids: CASSLTGGPGNTIYF. DNA of the CDR3: TGTGCCAGCAGCTTGACCGGGGGGCCTGGAAACACCATATATTTT.